The 24 T cell receptor beta chains reported below all come from one sample, sequenced in a study of shared clonotypes between healthy human individuals (TCRdb year 2020). For the CD8 naive samples, CD45RO-negative cells were positively selected for CCR7, yielding a CD45RA+CCR7+ population from which TemRA cells were excluded. Receptor libraries were prepared by the immunoSEQ multiplex PCR assay. TCRdb obtained this table from immuneACCESS and retained in-frame rearrangements with V and J assigned. These tables miss some clones; where compared with another copy, unresolved V genes account for less than half of the shortfall, and the remainder is unexplained. This sample lists about 2 million clones; roughly 95% were detected once. Around 1.1% of the sample is held by the ten biggest clonotypes. The specimen was naive CD8+ T cells sorted from blood. The cell subset or site label of this sample denotes: CD45RA+CCR7+. These receptors were obtained from a man aged 18-30 years in good health.

The CDR3 coding sequence is TGCAGCGTAGAACCGGGGACGAACACTGAAGCTTTCTTT. Its protein is CSVEPGTNTEAFF. The V call is TRBV29-1, the J call TRBJ1-1; tentative D call: TRBD1 (5 bases). The CDR3 has 13 residues. Germline CDR1 SQVTM, CDR2 ANQGSEA. With 6 bases removed from V and 1 base from J, the gap between germline ends came to 12 bases.

The V gene is TRBV29-1, the J gene TRBJ2-7; unclear D gene. The germline CDR1 and CDR2 sequences are SQVTM and ANQGSEA. The V gene lost 0 bases and the J gene lost 2 bases, with 5 bases spanning the gap. The CDR3 is made up of 12 amino acids. Here the CDR3 DNA reads TGCAGCGTTGAAGATGAGACCTACGAGCAGTACTTC. It yields the protein CSVEDETYEQYF.

The rearrangement joins TRBV28 to TRBJ2-7, with TRBD1 matching over 7 bases. Trimming cost V 5 bases and J 0 bases; bases outside gene matches: 7. Germline CDR1 reads MDHEN; CDR2 reads SYDVKM. The CDR3 has 15 amino acids. The CDR3 loop reads CASSPGTASSYEQYF. CDR3 nucleotide sequence: TGTGCCAGCAGTCCCGGGACAGCAAGCTCCTACGAGCAGTACTTC.

The chain combines TRBV9 with TRBJ1-5, with a weak D call TRBD1 (5 bases). Germline CDR1 is SGDLS and CDR2 is YYNGEE. This CDR3 contains 17 residues. V lost 7 bases and J 2 bases, leaving 22 bases between the germline ends. The CDR3 is CASSTEWRGGRNQPQHF. The CDR3 region has the DNA TGTGCCAGCTCTACAGAGTGGCGGGGGGGACGCAATCAGCCCCAGCATTTT.

This rearrangement joins TRBV11-3 to TRBJ1-5, with a possible D match to TRBD1 (5 bases). Trimming stripped 4 bases from V and 7 bases from J, with 11 bases between. This CDR3 region has 13 residues. Germline CDR1 is SGHNT and CDR2 is YENEEA. CDR3 coding DNA: TGTGCCAGCAGCTATGGGCGGGGGCAGCCCCAGCATTTT. It is translated as CASSYGRGQPQHF.

Details on this clone: Other DNA variants within this sample encode the same CDR3. The gene calls are TRBV4-3 and TRBJ2-5; D remains unclear. Germline V gene sequence: CDR1 LGHNA, CDR2 YSLEER. V shed 4 bases and J shed 1 base, with 7 bases lying between them. CDR3 length: 13 amino acids. CDR3 coding DNA: TGCGCCAGCAGCCGATTACTCCAAGAGACCCAGTACTTC. Its protein product is CASSRLLQETQYF.

V usage is TRBV11-2 and J usage is TRBJ2-3; TRBD2 matches 11 bases. The ends lost 1 base at V and 3 bases at J; junction bases unmatched: 6. Looked up from germline, CDR1 is SGHAT and CDR2 is FQNNGV. CDR3 length: 17 residues. CDR3 protein: CASSLGTSGSTTDTQYF. The CDR3 bases are TGTGCCAGCAGCTTAGGAACTAGCGGGAGTACAACAGATACGCAGTATTTT.

The chain is built from TRBV10-3 and TRBJ2-7; D ambiguous. There are 11 residues in the CDR3. With 6 bases removed from V and 3 bases from J, the gap between germline ends came to 6 bases. Germline-derived CDR1 and CDR2 are ENHRY and SYGVKD. The CDR3 here is CAIRENYEQYF. The CDR3 bases are TGTGCCATCAGGGAGAACTACGAGCAGTACTTC.

CDR3 nucleotide sequence: TGTGCCAGCCAAATAGGGACAGGGTACGAGCAGTACTTC. This translates into CASQIGTGYEQYF. This chain connects TRBV5-6 to TRBJ2-7; TRBD1 matches at 9 bases. Germline CDR1 SGHDT, CDR2 YYEEEE. The CDR3 consists of 13 residues. Trimming at V came to 7 bases and at J to 4 bases, leaving 6 bases not matched to a gene. Together with reference TRBV5-6 and TRBJ2-7, the CDR3 gives the full variable domain: DAGVTQSPTHLIKTRGQQVTLRCSPKSGHDTVSWYQQALGQGPQFIFQYYEEEERQRGNFPDRFSGHQFPNYSSELNVNALLLGDSALYLCASQIGTGYEQYFGPGTRLTVT.

Turning to this clone: Other DNA sequences in the same sample also yield this CDR3. In DNA, the CDR3 is TGTGCCAGCAGCCCCCCGGGTTCCTACGAGCAGTACTTC. Its translation is CASSPPGSYEQYF. V usage is TRBV9 and J usage is TRBJ2-7; D not resolved. Germline values: CDR1 SGDLS, CDR2 YYNGEE. Trimming took 4 bases from V and 1 from J, leaving 9 bases between them. The length of the CDR3 is 13 residues.

V is TRBV5-5 and J is TRBJ2-7, with D perhaps TRBD2 (6 bases). Trimming stripped 4 bases from V and 2 bases from J, with 13 bases between. The CDR3 consists of 14 residues. Germline V gives CDR1 SGHKS, CDR2 YYEKEE (reference sequence). CDR3 coding DNA: TGTGCCAGCAGCGGAGGGACGGCGACCTACGAGCAGTACTTC. Its protein is CASSGGTATYEQYF.

A remark on this clone: Other DNA sequences in this specimen translate into the identical CDR3. The chain is built from TRBV5-6 and TRBJ1-5; no definite D call. The germline V and J ends were trimmed by 0 bases and 1 base, with 5 bases remaining between them. Germline CDR1 reads SGHDT; CDR2 reads YYEEEE. The CDR3 consists of 14 residues. In DNA, the CDR3 is TGTGCCAGCAGCTTGGGGGAAAGCAATCAGCCCCAGCATTTT. Translated, it gives CASSLGESNQPQHF. The variable domain in full, with the rest retrieved from reference TRBV5-6 and TRBJ1-5, is DAGVTQSPTHLIKTRGQQVTLRCSPKSGHDTVSWYQQALGQGPQFIFQYYEEEERQRGNFPDRFSGHQFPNYSSELNVNALLLGDSALYLCASSLGESNQPQHFGDGTRLSIL.

The chain recombines TRBV29-1 with TRBJ2-7, with TRBD2 matching 9 bases. Looked up from germline, CDR1 is SQVTM and CDR2 is ANQGSEA. V shed 7 bases, J shed 7 bases, and the junction held 11 bases outside the gene matches. The CDR3 covers 13 residues. The CDR3 bases are TGCAGCGCCTGGATAGCGGGAGAGTATGAGCAGTACTTC. Encoded protein: CSAWIAGEYEQYF.

The chain couples TRBV14 to TRBJ2-5; a possible D gene is TRBD2 (7 bases). Germline CDR1 SGHDN, CDR2 FVKESK. Trimming took off 1 base at V and 4 bases at J, with 19 bases between the two ends. There are 17 residues in the CDR3. CDR3 nucleotide sequence: TGTGCCAGCAGCCAAGGAGTACTAGCGCGAGGGGGAGAGACCCAGTACTTC. This codes for CASSQGVLARGGETQYF.

The chain combines TRBV19 with TRBJ2-2; unclear D gene. V was cut by 8 bases and J by 3 bases, with 16 bases left in between. Germline CDR1 and CDR2: LNHDA and SQIVND (reference sequence). The CDR3 totals 15 residues. DNA for the CDR3: TGTGCCAGTGACGTGGGCTCCGAGGACACCGGGGAGCTGTTTTTT. It yields the protein CASDVGSEDTGELFF.

The chain recombines TRBV11-3 with TRBJ2-3; TRBD1 might be the D (5 bases). Trimming removed 3 bases from V and 0 bases from J, with 7 bases in between. CDR1 is SGHNT, CDR2 YENEEA, per germline. This CDR3 is 14 amino acids long. DNA for the CDR3: TGTGCCAGCAGCTTCGCAGGGAGCACAGATACGCAGTATTTT. Its protein product is CASSFAGSTDTQYF.

This chain links TRBV28 with TRBJ1-3; D not certain. This CDR3 has 15 amino acids. V was clipped by 8 bases and J by 0 bases, with 14 bases between them. Germline V gives CDR1 MDHEN, CDR2 SYDVKM. The CDR3: CASREDGNSGNTIYF. CDR3 nucleotide sequence: TGTGCCAGCCGAGAGGACGGCAACTCTGGAAACACCATATATTTT.

The V gene is TRBV5-6, the J gene TRBJ1-1; no firm D call. The CDR3 length is 13 residues. Germline values: CDR1 SGHDT, CDR2 YYEEEE. Trimming pared 3 bases from V and 5 bases from J, leaving 11 bases between. The CDR3 DNA is TGTGCCAGCAGCTCGAAATGGGAAACTGAAGCTTTCTTT. It encodes CASSSKWETEAFF.

The gene calls are TRBV4-1 and TRBJ2-5; 7 nucleotides match TRBD2. The J segment lost 5 bases and the V segment lost 3 bases, leaving 6 bases of the junction unmatched. The CDR3 runs 14 residues. The germline gives CDR1 MGHRA, CDR2 YSYEKL. CDR3 residues: CASSQTSLQETQYF. CDR3 nucleotides: TGCGCCAGCAGCCAGACTAGCCTCCAGGAGACCCAGTACTTC.

This chain joins TRBV2 and TRBJ2-2, with TRBD1 identical over 7 bases. This CDR3 comprises 16 residues. Trimming took 5 bases from V and 3 from J; bases not matched to a gene: 9. Germline CDR1 reads SNHLY; CDR2 reads FYNNEI. Here the CDR3 reads CASSYPRDRDTGELFF. In DNA form, the CDR3 reads TGTGCCAGCAGTTACCCAAGGGACAGAGACACCGGGGAGCTGTTTTTT.

In DNA form, the CDR3 reads TGTGCCAGCAGCTTTGCAGGGGGCCATTCACCCCTCCACTTT. Translation: CASSFAGGHSPLHF. This chain links TRBV5-4 with TRBJ1-6, with 8 nucleotides matching TRBD1. V dropped 2 bases and J dropped 8; count of bases not matched to a gene: 3. The germline gives CDR1 SGHNT, CDR2 YYREEE (reference sequence). This CDR3 is built from 14 residues.

V gene TRBV11-2 combines with J gene TRBJ2-2; the match to TRBD2 covers 7 bases. Germline CDR1 SGHAT, CDR2 FQNNGV. The CDR3 has 15 residues. J was trimmed by 5 bases and V by 4 bases; bases with no gene match: 7. This CDR3 reads CASSSAGEATGELFF. DNA of the CDR3: TGTGCCAGCAGCTCCGCGGGGGAGGCAACCGGGGAGCTGTTTTTT.

This clone has a single count. The gene calls are TRBV4-1 and TRBJ2-5, with 10 bases identical to TRBD2. Germline assignment: CDR1 MGHRA and CDR2 YSYEKL. Losses at the gene ends were 3 bases for V and 5 bases for J; bases not matched to a gene: 6. This CDR3 spans 15 amino acids. The CDR3: CASSQLAGAGETQYF. The DNA for the CDR3 is TGCGCCAGCAGCCAGCTAGCGGGGGCGGGGGAGACCCAGTACTTC.

This clone was found once. The rearrangement links TRBV5-1 to TRBJ2-2, with D perhaps matching TRBD1 (5 bases). Germline CDR1 reads SGHRS; CDR2 reads YFSETQ. The CDR3 spans 16 residues. Deletions cut 2 bases from V and 2 bases from J, with 13 bases between. CDR3 coding DNA: TGCGCCAGCAGCTTCCCCCAATGGGGCAACACCGGGGAGCTGTTTTTT. Protein sequence: CASSFPQWGNTGELFF.